What follows describes a single T cell receptor (beta chain). Its matching antigen is unknown. Following extraction, RNA underwent reverse transcription to cDNA, which served as the sequencing template. The table came from immunoSEQ multiplex PCR; TCRdb's copy has only in-frame clones and leaves some out. The repertoire holds about 200,000 clones, with roughly 50% as singletons. The record originates from a study of CD8+ T cells in alopecia areata. The study, taken as a whole, reports: Tofacitinib significantly lowered scalp clonality and expanded CD8+ clones among the top 100. Scalp data also include sequences from resident alphabeta T cells of normal skin. With patients, TCR sharing proved less clear than in mice, a difference possibly related to HLA.

V lost 8 bases to trimming and J lost 3 bases; unmatched junction nucleotides: 8. CDR3 size: 15 residues. CDR1 and CDR2 from the germline V gene are KGHSH and LQKENI. The treatment denotes: oral pan-JAK inhibitor, 5-10 mg twice daily. Using a FACSAria, the CD4+ and CD8+ T cells were sorted from the PBMCs. The sample was CD4+ T cells sorted from blood, taken at week 24, from a patient treated with tofacitinib. The TCR comes from a human donor with alopecia areata. This chain joins TRBV18 and TRBJ2-1; 9 bases align to TRBD1. The CDR3 DNA follows: TGTGCCAGCCTCAGCAAGGGACAGGGCTACAATGAGCAGTTCTTC. It encodes CASLSKGQGYNEQFF. Variable domain in full (rest from reference TRBV18 and TRBJ2-1): NAGVMQNPRHLVRRRGQEARLRCSPMKGHSHVYWYRQLPEEGLKFMVYLQKENIIDESGMPKERFSAEFPKEGPSILRIQQVVRGDSAAYFCASLSKGQGYNEQFFGPGTRLTVL.